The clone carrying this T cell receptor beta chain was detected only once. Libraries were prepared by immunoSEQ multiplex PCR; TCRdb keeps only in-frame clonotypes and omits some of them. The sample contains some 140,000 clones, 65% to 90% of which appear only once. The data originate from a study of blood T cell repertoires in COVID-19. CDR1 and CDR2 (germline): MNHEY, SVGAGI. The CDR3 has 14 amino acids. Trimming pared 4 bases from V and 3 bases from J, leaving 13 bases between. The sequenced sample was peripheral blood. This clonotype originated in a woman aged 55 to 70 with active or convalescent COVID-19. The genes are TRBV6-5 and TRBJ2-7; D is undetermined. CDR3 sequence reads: CASSSPGSNYEQYF. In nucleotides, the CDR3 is TGTGCCAGCAGTTCACCCGGGTCAAACTACGAGCAGTACTTC.